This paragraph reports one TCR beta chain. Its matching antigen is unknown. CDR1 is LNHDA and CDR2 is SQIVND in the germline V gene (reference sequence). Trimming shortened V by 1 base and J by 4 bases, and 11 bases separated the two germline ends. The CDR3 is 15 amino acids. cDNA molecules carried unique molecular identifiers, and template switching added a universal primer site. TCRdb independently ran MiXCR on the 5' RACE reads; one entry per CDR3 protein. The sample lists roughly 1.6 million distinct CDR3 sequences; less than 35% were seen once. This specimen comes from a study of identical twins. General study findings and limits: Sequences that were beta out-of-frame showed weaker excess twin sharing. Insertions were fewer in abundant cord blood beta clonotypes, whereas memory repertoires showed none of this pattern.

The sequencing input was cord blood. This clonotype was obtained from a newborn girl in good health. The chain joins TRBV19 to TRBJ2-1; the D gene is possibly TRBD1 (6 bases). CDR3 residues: CASSIARGFYNEQFF. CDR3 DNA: TGTGCCAGTAGTATAGCTAGGGGGTTTTACAATGAGCAGTTCTTC.